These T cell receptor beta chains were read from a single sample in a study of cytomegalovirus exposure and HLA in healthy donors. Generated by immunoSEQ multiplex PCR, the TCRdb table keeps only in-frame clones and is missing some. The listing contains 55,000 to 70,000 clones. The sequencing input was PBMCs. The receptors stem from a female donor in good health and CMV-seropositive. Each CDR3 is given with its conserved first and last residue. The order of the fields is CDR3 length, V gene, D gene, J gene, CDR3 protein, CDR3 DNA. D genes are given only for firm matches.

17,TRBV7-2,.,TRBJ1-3,CASSFQVQTTAGNTIYF,TGTGCCAGCAGCTTTCAAGTCCAGACGACAGCTGGAAACACCATATATTTT
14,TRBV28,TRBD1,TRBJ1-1,CASSFLQGDTEAFF,TGTGCCAGCAGTTTCCTACAGGGGGACACTGAAGCTTTCTTT
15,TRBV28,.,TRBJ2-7,CASSSRDTTRYEQYF,TGTGCCAGCAGTTCCCGGGACACGACCCGCTACGAGCAGTACTTC
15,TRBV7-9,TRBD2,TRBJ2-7,CASSVTSGRFNEQYF,TGTGCCAGCAGCGTAACTAGCGGGAGGTTCAACGAGCAGTACTTC
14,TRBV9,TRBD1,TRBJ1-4,CASSVADRGEKLFF,TGTGCCAGCAGCGTAGCCGACAGGGGCGAAAAACTGTTTTTT
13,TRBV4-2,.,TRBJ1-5,CASSQDSTGPQHF,TGTGCCAGCAGCCAAGATTCCACAGGGCCCCAGCATTTT
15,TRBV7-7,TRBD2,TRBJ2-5,CASSMWTSDQETQYF,TGTGCCAGCAGCATGTGGACTAGCGACCAAGAGACCCAGTACTTC
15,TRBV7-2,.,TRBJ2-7,CASSLRTGMDYEQYF,TGTGCCAGCAGCTTGAGAACAGGCATGGATTACGAGCAGTACTTC
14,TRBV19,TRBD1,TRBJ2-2,CASRGQANTGELFF,TGTGCCAGTAGGGGACAGGCAAACACCGGGGAGCTGTTTTTT
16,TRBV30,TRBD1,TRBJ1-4,CAWSYGQGARGEKLFF,TGTGCCTGGAGTTACGGGCAGGGGGCGCGGGGTGAAAAACTGTTTTTT
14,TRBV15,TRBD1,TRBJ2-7,CATSRGTGGAEQYF,TGTGCCACCAGCAGGGGGACAGGGGGCGCCGAGCAGTACTTC
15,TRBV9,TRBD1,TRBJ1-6,CASSGPGGRDSPLHF,TGTGCCAGCAGCGGCCCAGGGGGCCGGGATTCACCCCTCCACTTT
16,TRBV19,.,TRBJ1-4,CASSIPLLGRNEKLFF,TGTGCCAGTAGTATTCCCCTCCTGGGGCGAAATGAAAAACTGTTTTTT
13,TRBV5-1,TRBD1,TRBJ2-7,CASSPQGAGEQYF,TGCGCCAGCAGCCCGCAGGGGGCGGGCGAGCAGTACTTC
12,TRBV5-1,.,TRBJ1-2,CASSLAVGGYTF,TGCGCCAGCAGCCTAGCCGTGGGTGGCTACACCTTC
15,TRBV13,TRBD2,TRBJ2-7,CASSLGHGGSYEQYF,TGTGCCAGCAGCTTAGGCCACGGGGGGTCCTACGAGCAGTACTTC
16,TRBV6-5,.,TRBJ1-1,CASSYSRTVMNTEDFF,TGTGCCAGCAGTTACAGTCGGACAGTCATGAACACTGAAGATTTCTTT
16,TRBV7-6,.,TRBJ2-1,CASSLVARGRHNEQFF,TGTGCCAGCAGCTTAGTGGCCAGGGGAAGGCACAATGAGCAGTTCTTC
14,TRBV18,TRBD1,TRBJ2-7,CASSPTGTAYEQYF,TGTGCCAGCTCACCGACGGGGACAGCCTACGAGCAGTACTTC
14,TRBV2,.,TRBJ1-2,CASSGGSANYGYTF,TGTGCCAGCAGTGGAGGGTCAGCTAACTATGGCTACACCTTC
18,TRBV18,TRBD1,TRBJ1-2,CASSPNPKSTGGIYGYTF,TGTGCCAGCTCACCGAACCCTAAGTCCACAGGGGGCATCTATGGCTACACCTTC
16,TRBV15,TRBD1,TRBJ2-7,CATSRDRDRVVYEQYF,TGTGCCACCAGCAGAGATCGAGACAGGGTGGTCTACGAGCAGTACTTC
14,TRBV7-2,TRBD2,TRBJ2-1,CASGGTSIDNEQFF,TGTGCCAGCGGGGGGACTAGTATCGACAATGAGCAGTTCTTC
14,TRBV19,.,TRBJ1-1,CATSVGGPNTEAFF,TGTGCCACCTCCGTAGGAGGGCCGAACACTGAAGCTTTCTTT
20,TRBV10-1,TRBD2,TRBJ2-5,CASSESRGTSGRDYQETQYF,TGCGCCAGCAGTGAGTCCCGAGGGACTAGCGGTAGAGACTACCAAGAGACCCAGTACTTC
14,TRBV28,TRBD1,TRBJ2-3,CASSTGGRTDTQYF,TGTGCCAGCAGTACAGGGGGCCGGACAGATACGCAGTATTTT
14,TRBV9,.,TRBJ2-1,CASGVGGGYNEQFF,TGTGCCAGCGGCGTAGGAGGTGGGTACAATGAGCAGTTCTTC
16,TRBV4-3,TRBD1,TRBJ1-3,CASSRRLTGAGNTIYF,TGCGCCAGCAGCCGCAGGCTGACAGGGGCTGGAAACACCATATATTTT
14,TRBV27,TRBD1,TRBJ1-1,CASSSWTGNTEAFF,TGTGCCAGCAGTTCCTGGACAGGGAACACTGAAGCTTTCTTT
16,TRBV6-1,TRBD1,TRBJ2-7,CASSEFGTGITYEQYF,TGTGCCAGCAGTGAATTCGGGACAGGGATCACCTACGAGCAGTACTTC
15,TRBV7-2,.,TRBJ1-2,CASSPIQGLPYGYTF,TGTGCCAGCAGCCCAATACAGGGTCTCCCCTATGGCTACACCTTC
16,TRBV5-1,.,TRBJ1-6,CASSSDKSSYNSPLHF,TGCGCCAGCAGCTCTGACAAGAGCTCCTATAATTCACCCCTCCACTTT
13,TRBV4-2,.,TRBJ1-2,CASSPKQGYGYTF,TGTGCCAGCAGCCCCAAACAGGGATATGGCTACACCTTC
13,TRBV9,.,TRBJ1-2,CASSLRQSYGYTF,TGTGCCAGCAGCCTTAGACAGTCCTATGGCTACACCTTC
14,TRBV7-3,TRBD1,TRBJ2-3,CASSYGTGTDTQYF,TGTGCCAGCAGCTACGGGACAGGGACAGATACGCAGTATTTT
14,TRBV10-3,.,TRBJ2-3,CAISDRGNTDTQYF,TGTGCCATCAGTGATAGGGGAAACACAGATACGCAGTATTTT
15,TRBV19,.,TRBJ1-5,CATLGQINSNQPQHF,TGTGCCACCCTGGGACAAATCAATAGCAATCAGCCCCAGCATTTT
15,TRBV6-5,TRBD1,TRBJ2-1,CASSYRTGVFNEQFF,TGTGCCAGCAGTTACAGGACAGGGGTTTTCAATGAGCAGTTCTTC
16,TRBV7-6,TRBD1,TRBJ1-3,CASSYRTGNPGNTIYF,TGTGCCAGCAGCTACCGGACAGGGAACCCTGGAAACACCATATATTTT
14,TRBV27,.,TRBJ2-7,CASSARQRTYEQYF,TGTGCCAGCAGTGCCCGACAGCGAACCTACGAGCAGTACTTC
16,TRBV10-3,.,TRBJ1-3,CAIGSTGGPSGNTIYF,TGTGCCATCGGTTCCACTGGGGGCCCCTCTGGAAACACCATATATTTT
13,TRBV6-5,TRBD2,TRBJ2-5,CASRAAGVETQYF,TGTGCCAGCAGGGCCGCGGGGGTGGAGACCCAGTACTTC
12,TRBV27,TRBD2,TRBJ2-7,CASSSGGREQYF,TGTGCCAGCAGTTCGGGAGGGCGGGAGCAGTACTTC
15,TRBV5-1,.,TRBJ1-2,CASSPQAGLSYGYTF,TGCGCCAGCAGCCCCCAGGCAGGGTTAAGCTATGGCTACACCTTC
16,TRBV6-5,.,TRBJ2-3,CASSYWAPGGTDTQYF,TGTGCCAGCAGTTACTGGGCGCCCGGAGGAACAGATACGCAGTATTTT
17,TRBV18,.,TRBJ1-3,CASSPYVNRDSGNTIYF,TGTGCCAGCTCACCCTATGTTAACAGGGACTCTGGAAACACCATATATTTT
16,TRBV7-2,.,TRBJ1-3,CASSVQTGHRGNTIYF,TGTGCCAGCAGCGTCCAGACAGGTCATCGGGGAAACACCATATATTTT
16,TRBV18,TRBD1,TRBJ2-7,CASSPTDRVLAYEQYF,TGTGCCAGCTCTCCGACGGACAGGGTTTTAGCCTACGAGCAGTACTTC
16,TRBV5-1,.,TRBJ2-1,CASRPQPGGNYNEQFF,TGCGCCAGCCGGCCTCAACCGGGGGGCAACTACAATGAGCAGTTCTTC
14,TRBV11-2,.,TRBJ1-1,CASSLILRNTEAFF,TGTGCCAGCAGCTTAATACTTCGGAACACTGAAGCTTTCTTT
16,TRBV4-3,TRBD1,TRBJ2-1,CASSPETVTGDNEQFF,TGCGCCAGCAGCCCGGAGACAGTGACAGGGGACAATGAGCAGTTCTTC
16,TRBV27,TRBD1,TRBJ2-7,CASSFSGGPFSYEQYF,TGTGCCAGCAGTTTTTCAGGGGGCCCTTTCTCCTACGAGCAGTACTTC
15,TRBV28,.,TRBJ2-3,CASSSGGGGTDTQYF,TGTGCCAGCAGTTCAGGAGGTGGTGGCACAGATACGCAGTATTTT